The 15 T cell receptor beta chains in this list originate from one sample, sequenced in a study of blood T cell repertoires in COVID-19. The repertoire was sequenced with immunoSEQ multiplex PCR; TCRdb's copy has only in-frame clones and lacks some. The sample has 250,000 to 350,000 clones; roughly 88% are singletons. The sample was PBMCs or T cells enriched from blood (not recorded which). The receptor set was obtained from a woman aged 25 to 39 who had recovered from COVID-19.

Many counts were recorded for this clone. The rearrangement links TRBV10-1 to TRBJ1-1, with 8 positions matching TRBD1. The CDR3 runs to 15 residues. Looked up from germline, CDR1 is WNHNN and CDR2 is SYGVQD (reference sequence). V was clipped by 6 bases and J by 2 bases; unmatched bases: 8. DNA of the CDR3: TGCGCCAGCAGAGTCGGGACAGGCGATAACACTGAAGCTTTCTTT. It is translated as CASRVGTGDNTEAFF.

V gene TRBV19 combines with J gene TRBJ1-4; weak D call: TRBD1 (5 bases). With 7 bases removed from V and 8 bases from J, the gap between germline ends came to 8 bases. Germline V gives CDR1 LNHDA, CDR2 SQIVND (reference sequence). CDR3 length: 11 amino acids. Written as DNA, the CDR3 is TGTGCCAGTAACACAGGAGAAAAACTGTTTTTT. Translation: CASNTGEKLFF.

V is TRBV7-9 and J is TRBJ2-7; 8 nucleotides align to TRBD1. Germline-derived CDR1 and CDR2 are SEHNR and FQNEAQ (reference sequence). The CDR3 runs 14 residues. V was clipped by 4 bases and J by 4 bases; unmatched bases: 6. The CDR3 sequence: CASSSRDRYYEQYF. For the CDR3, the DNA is TGTGCCAGCAGCTCTCGGGACAGGTATTACGAGCAGTACTTC.

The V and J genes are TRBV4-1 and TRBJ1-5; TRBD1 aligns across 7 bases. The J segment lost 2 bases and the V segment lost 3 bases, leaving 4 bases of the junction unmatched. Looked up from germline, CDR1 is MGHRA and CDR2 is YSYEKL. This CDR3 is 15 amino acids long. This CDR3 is CASSHLGQGNQPQHF. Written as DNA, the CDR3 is TGCGCCAGCAGCCATCTCGGACAGGGCAATCAGCCCCAGCATTTT.

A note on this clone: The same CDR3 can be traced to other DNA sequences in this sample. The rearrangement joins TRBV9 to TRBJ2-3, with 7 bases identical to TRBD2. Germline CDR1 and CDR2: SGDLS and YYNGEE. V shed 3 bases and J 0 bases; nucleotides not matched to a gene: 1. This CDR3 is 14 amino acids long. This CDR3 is CASSASGSTDTQYF. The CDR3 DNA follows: TGTGCCAGCAGCGCTAGCGGAAGCACAGATACGCAGTATTTT. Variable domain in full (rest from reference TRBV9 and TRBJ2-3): DSGVTQTPKHLITATGQRVTLRCSPRSGDLSVYWYQQSLDQGLQFLIQYYNGEERAKGNILERFSAQQFPDLHSELNLSSLELGDSALYFCASSASGSTDTQYFGPGTRLTVL.

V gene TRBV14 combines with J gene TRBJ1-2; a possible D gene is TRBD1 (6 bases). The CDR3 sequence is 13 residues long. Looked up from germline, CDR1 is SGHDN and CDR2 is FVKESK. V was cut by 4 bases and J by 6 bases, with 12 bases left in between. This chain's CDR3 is CASSPRTVDGYTF. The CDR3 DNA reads TGTGCCAGCAGCCCTCGGACAGTTGATGGCTACACCTTC.

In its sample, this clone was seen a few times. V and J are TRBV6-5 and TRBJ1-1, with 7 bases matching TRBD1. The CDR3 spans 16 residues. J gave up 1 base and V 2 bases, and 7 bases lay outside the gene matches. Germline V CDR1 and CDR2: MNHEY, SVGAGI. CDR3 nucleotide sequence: TGTGCCAGCAGTTACCAGGACAGGACCACGAACACTGAAGCTTTCTTT. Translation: CASSYQDRTTNTEAFF.

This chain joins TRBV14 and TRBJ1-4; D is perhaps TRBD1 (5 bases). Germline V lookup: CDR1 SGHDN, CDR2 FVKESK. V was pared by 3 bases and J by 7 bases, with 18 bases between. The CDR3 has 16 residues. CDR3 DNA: TGTGCCAGCAGCCAGTTCGGAGGGGCAACCTCTGAAAAACTGTTTTTT. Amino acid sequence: CASSQFGGATSEKLFF.

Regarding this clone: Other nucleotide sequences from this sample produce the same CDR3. The CDR3: CASSFLAREQFF. CDR3 nucleotide sequence: TGTGCCAGCAGTTTTTTGGCGAGGGAGCAGTTCTTC. The genes are TRBV27 and TRBJ2-1; unclear D gene. Looked up from germline, CDR1 is MNHEY and CDR2 is SMNVEV (reference sequence). The CDR3 has 12 amino acids. Trimming took 3 bases from V and 10 from J, leaving 10 bases between them.

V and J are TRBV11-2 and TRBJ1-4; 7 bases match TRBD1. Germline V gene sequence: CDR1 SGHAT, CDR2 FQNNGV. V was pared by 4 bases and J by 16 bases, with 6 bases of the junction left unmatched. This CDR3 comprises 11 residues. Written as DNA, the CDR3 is TGTGCCAGCAGCTCCGGACAGGATTCGTTTTTT. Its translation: CASSSGQDSFF.

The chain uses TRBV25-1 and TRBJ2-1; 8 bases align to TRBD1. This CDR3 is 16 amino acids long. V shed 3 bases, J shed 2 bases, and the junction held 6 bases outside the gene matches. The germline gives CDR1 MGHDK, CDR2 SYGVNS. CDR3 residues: CASSDPGQGAYNEQFF. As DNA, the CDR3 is TGTGCCAGCAGTGACCCCGGACAGGGCGCCTACAATGAGCAGTTCTTC. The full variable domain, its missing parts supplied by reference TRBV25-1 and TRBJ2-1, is EADIYQTPRYLVIGTGKKITLECSQTMGHDKMYWYQQDPGMELHLIHYSYGVNSTEKGDLSSESTVSRIRTEHFPLTLESARPSHTSQYLCASSDPGQGAYNEQFFGPGTRLTVL.

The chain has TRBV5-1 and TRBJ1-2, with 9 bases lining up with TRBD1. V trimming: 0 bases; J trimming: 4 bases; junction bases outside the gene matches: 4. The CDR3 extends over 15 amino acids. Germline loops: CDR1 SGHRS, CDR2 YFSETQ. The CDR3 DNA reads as TGCGCCAGCAGCTTGGGGGACAGGGAAGGCTATGGCTACACCTTC. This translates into CASSLGDREGYGYTF.

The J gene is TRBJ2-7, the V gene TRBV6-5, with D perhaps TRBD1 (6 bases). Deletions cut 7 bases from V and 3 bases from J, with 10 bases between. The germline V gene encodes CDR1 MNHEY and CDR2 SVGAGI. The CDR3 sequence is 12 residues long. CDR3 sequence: CASMGANYEQYF. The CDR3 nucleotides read TGTGCCAGCATGGGGGCGAACTACGAGCAGTACTTC.

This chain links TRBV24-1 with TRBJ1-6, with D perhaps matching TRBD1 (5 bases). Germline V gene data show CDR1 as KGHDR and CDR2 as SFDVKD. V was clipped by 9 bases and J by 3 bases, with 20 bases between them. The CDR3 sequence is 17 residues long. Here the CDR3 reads CATHGLGAKIYNSPLHF. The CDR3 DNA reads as TGTGCCACCCACGGGCTTGGGGCGAAAATCTATAATTCACCCCTCCACTTT.

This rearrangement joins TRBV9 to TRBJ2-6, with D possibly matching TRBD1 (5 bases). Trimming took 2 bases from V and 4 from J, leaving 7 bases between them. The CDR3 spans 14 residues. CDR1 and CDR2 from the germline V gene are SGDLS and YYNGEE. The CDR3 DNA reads TGTGCCAGCAGCGTGGGGCAGGGGGCCAACGTCCTGACTTTC. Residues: CASSVGQGANVLTF.